These 20 T cell receptor beta chains share one sample of origin, sequenced in a study of OX40 agonist ivuxolimab in advanced cancers. Profiling relied on immunoSEQ multiplex PCR, and the TCRdb table lists in-frame clones only, not all of them. The data contain about 79,000 clones, approximately 90% of them singletons. The specimen was CD4+ or CD8+ T cells sorted from blood, collected in a trial of the OX40 agonist ivuxolimab. The source of these receptors is an adult with an advanced solid tumor such as melanoma, head and neck, liver or kidney cancer.

This clone was detected only a few times. CDR3 sequence (DNA): TGCGCCAGCAGCCAAGTGAGGGGCGAGGTCTATGGCTACACCTTC. It yields the protein CASSQVRGEVYGYTF. The chain combines TRBV4-1 with TRBJ1-2, with D possibly being TRBD1 (5 bases). Germline V gives CDR1 MGHRA, CDR2 YSYEKL. V lost 1 base and J lost 4, with 13 bases in between. This CDR3 has 15 residues.

The chain employs TRBV5-1 and TRBJ1-1, with D uncertain. The V gene lost 3 bases and the J gene lost 6 bases, with 12 bases spanning the gap. Looked up from germline, CDR1 is SGHRS and CDR2 is YFSETQ. This CDR3 comprises 13 residues. CDR3 protein: CASSYSTMAEAFF. Here the CDR3 DNA reads TGCGCCAGCAGCTACTCGACAATGGCTGAAGCTTTCTTT.

The chain employs TRBV6-5 and TRBJ1-2; D unresolved. Germline V lookup: CDR1 MNHEY, CDR2 SVGAGI. The length of the CDR3 is 14 residues. Trimming took 6 bases from V and 2 from J, leaving 13 bases between them. The CDR3 reads CASSITEDNYGYTF. DNA of the CDR3: TGTGCCAGCAGCATCACCGAAGACAACTATGGCTACACCTTC.

V and J are TRBV7-2 and TRBJ2-7; tentative D call: TRBD1 (6 bases). Germline CDR1 is SGHTA and CDR2 is FQGNSA. Trimming left V 1 base short and J 4 bases short, with 17 bases between. The CDR3 totals 16 residues. The DNA of the CDR3 is TGTGCCAGCAGCTTAGACGGTACAGGGAATTTTTACGAGCAGTACTTC. It codes for CASSLDGTGNFYEQYF.

V usage is TRBV2 and J usage is TRBJ1-1; D uncertain. There are 15 residues in the CDR3. Germline V gene sequence: CDR1 SNHLY, CDR2 FYNNEI. The V and J ends lost 3 bases and 2 bases respectively, with 13 bases between them. The CDR3 coding sequence is TGTGCCAGCAGTGAGAGGAGTCTCGGTAACACTGAAGCTTTCTTT. This codes for CASSERSLGNTEAFF.

The chain combines TRBV7-8 with TRBJ2-5, with D possibly matching TRBD2 (6 bases). V dropped 4 bases and J dropped 1 base, with 19 bases sitting between them. The CDR3 spans 17 residues. Looked up from germline, CDR1 is SGHVS and CDR2 is FQNEAQ. The chain's CDR3 is CASSYQSRWDSQETQYF. CDR3 sequence (DNA): TGTGCCAGCAGCTATCAATCAAGATGGGACTCCCAAGAGACCCAGTACTTC.

This chain links TRBV9 with TRBJ1-2; 10 bases map to TRBD1. The CDR3 extends over 15 amino acids. The germline CDR1 and CDR2 sequences are SGDLS and YYNGEE. J lost 6 bases, V lost 3 bases, and 8 bases had no gene match. The DNA of the CDR3 is TGTGCCAGCAGCGAGACGTCGACAGGGGGCGATGGCTACACCTTC. This gives the protein CASSETSTGGDGYTF.

The chain combines TRBV4-3 with TRBJ2-7; a weak D match, TRBD1 (6 bases). The CDR3 sequence is 15 residues long. V lost 0 bases to trimming and J lost 6 bases, with 15 bases between them. Germline V gene lookup returns CDR1 LGHNA and CDR2 YSLEER. The CDR3 DNA follows: TGCGCCAGCAGCCAAGATGGTTGGGGGCGGTCCGAGCAGTACTTC. It is translated as CASSQDGWGRSEQYF.

This clone has only one observation. The chain links TRBV5-4 to TRBJ2-1, with 15 positions matching TRBD2. Germline V gives CDR1 SGHNT, CDR2 YYREEE (reference sequence). CDR3 size: 15 residues. J was trimmed by 7 bases and V by 3 bases; bases with no gene match: 2. CDR3 loop: CASSSGTSGGNEQFF. DNA for the CDR3: TGTGCCAGCAGCTCCGGGACTAGCGGGGGGAATGAGCAGTTCTTC.

The V call is TRBV6-5, the J call TRBJ1-1; the D is unclear. Germline CDR1 is MNHEY and CDR2 is SVGAGI. Between the trimmed V and J ends, which lost 2 bases and 1 base, there was a span of 11 bases. The CDR3 contains 15 residues. The CDR3 here is CASSYREGKNTEAFF. In DNA, the CDR3 is TGTGCCAGCAGTTACCGCGAAGGGAAGAACACTGAAGCTTTCTTT.

The chain carries TRBV6-4 and TRBJ2-2; 10 bases agree with TRBD1. Looked up from germline, CDR1 is MRHNA and CDR2 is SNTAGT. The V and J ends lost 2 bases and 3 bases, in that order; junction bases with no gene match: 0. CDR3 length: 15 residues. CDR3 coding DNA: TGTGCCAGCAGTGACGGACAGGGGGACACCGGGGAGCTGTTTTTT. It encodes CASSDGQGDTGELFF.

The chain is built from TRBV9 and TRBJ1-1, with 7 bases that match TRBD1. This CDR3 has 15 amino acids. The V segment lost 3 bases and the J segment 7 bases; nucleotides outside the gene matches: 12. Germline loops: CDR1 SGDLS, CDR2 YYNGEE. CDR3 in DNA: TGTGCCAGCAGCGACTCCGGGACAGTGGTCAATGAAGCTTTCTTT. Translation gives CASSDSGTVVNEAFF. The variable domain in full, with the rest retrieved from reference TRBV9 and TRBJ1-1, is DSGVTQTPKHLITATGQRVTLRCSPRSGDLSVYWYQQSLDQGLQFLIQYYNGEERAKGNILERFSAQQFPDLHSELNLSSLELGDSALYFCASSDSGTVVNEAFFGQGTRLTVV.

The CDR3 is CSVEVGWAPGHLNEKLFF. The CDR3 DNA reads as TGCAGCGTTGAAGTCGGCTGGGCCCCGGGACACCTGAATGAAAAACTGTTTTTT. The chain uses TRBV29-1 and TRBJ1-4; perhaps TRBD1 as D (6 bases). The CDR3 is 18 residues long. Germline V lookup: CDR1 SQVTM, CDR2 ANQGSEA. V was shortened by 1 base and J by 5 bases, with 23 bases between the two germline ends. The full variable domain, its missing parts supplied by reference TRBV29-1 and TRBJ1-4, is SAVISQKPSRDICQRGTSLTIQCQVDSQVTMMFWYRQQPGQSLTLIATANQGSEATYESGFVIDKFPISRPNLTFSTLTVSNMSPEDSSIYLCSVEVGWAPGHLNEKLFFGSGTQLSVL.

The chain is built from TRBV5-1 and TRBJ1-1; a possible D gene is TRBD1 (5 bases). The CDR3 extends over 12 amino acids. Germline V gene sequence: CDR1 SGHRS, CDR2 YFSETQ. V lost 7 bases to trimming and J lost 6 bases, with 13 bases between them. The DNA of the CDR3 is TGCGCCAGCCTGGGGCCGGCGGCTGAAGCTTTCTTT. Amino acid sequence: CASLGPAAEAFF.

The chain employs TRBV5-1 and TRBJ2-5; D possibly corresponds to TRBD2 (5 bases). This CDR3 spans 16 amino acids. V was clipped by 3 bases and J by 7 bases, with 22 bases between them. The germline V gene encodes CDR1 SGHRS and CDR2 YFSETQ. CDR3 in amino acids: CASSSYGDFGLVTQYF. CDR3 bases: TGCGCCAGCAGCTCATACGGGGATTTCGGGTTGGTGACCCAGTACTTC. Together with reference TRBV5-1 and TRBJ2-5, the CDR3 gives the full variable domain: KAGVTQTPRYLIKTRGQQVTLSCSPISGHRSVSWYQQTPGQGLQFLFEYFSETQRNKGNFPGRFSGRQFSNSRSEMNVSTLELGDSALYLCASSSYGDFGLVTQYFGPGTRLLVL.

V usage is TRBV5-5 and J usage is TRBJ2-7; maybe TRBD2 (5 bases). Germline loops: CDR1 SGHKS, CDR2 YYEKEE (reference sequence). The CDR3 runs to 13 residues. V lost 2 bases, J lost 1 base, and 7 bases lay in between. The CDR3 sequence: CASSFGGSYEQYF. The CDR3 DNA follows: TGTGCCAGCAGCTTTGGAGGATCCTACGAGCAGTACTTC.

The chain carries TRBV27 and TRBJ2-7; D might be TRBD2 (6 bases). This CDR3 is 14 amino acids long. CDR1 and CDR2 from the germline V gene are MNHEY and SMNVEV (reference sequence). Trimming stripped 3 bases from V and 3 bases from J, with 12 bases between. The DNA for the CDR3 is TGTGCCAGCAGTTTTCAGGGAGGTAGCTACGAGCAGTACTTC. It yields the protein CASSFQGGSYEQYF.

The chain uses TRBV19 and TRBJ2-1; TRBD2 agrees at 11 bases. CDR3 size: 15 residues. After removal of 4 bases from V and 7 bases from J, the junction contained 6 bases not matched to a gene. Per the germline V gene, CDR1 is LNHDA and CDR2 is SQIVND (reference sequence). CDR3: CASSSSGGAANEQFF. CDR3 coding DNA: TGTGCCAGTAGTAGTAGCGGGGGGGCCGCAAATGAGCAGTTCTTC.

The chain recombines TRBV15 with TRBJ2-1; D unclear. In germline, CDR1 is LNHNV, CDR2 YYDKDF (reference sequence). The CDR3 has 14 amino acids. V lost 1 base, J lost 0 bases, and 4 bases lay in between. CDR3 in amino acids: CATSRANSYNEQFF. The CDR3, as DNA: TGTGCCACCAGCAGAGCGAACTCCTACAATGAGCAGTTCTTC.

The chain combines TRBV19 with TRBJ2-3, with D unclear. CDR3 length equals 14 residues. Trimming removed 6 bases at V and 5 bases at J, with 15 bases between. The germline V gene encodes CDR1 LNHDA and CDR2 SQIVND (reference sequence). CDR3 amino acids: CASSPRQSLDTQYF. In DNA, the CDR3 is TGTGCCAGTAGCCCCCGCCAATCGCTAGATACGCAGTATTTT. The variable domain in full, completed from reference TRBV19 and TRBJ2-3, reads DGGITQSPKYLFRKEGQNVTLSCEQNLNHDAMYWYRQDPGQGLRLIYYSQIVNDFQKGDIAEGYSVSREKKESFPLTVTSAQKNPTAFYLCASSPRQSLDTQYFGPGTRLTVL.